Shown below are 3 T cell receptor beta chains from a single sample sequenced in a study of T cell repertoires in cytomegalovirus infection. Their antigens remain unidentified. TCRdb processed the reads anew with MiXCR; each CDR3 protein has one entry. The sample yields around 430,000 distinct CDR3 sequences, approximately 46% seen once. Sequencing used cultured PBMCs, obtained from culture after CMV antigen stimulation. The receptors originated from a human donor in good health (CMV status not recorded). Some clones in this sample may be carry-over from other donors' samples.

J is TRBJ2-7 and V is TRBV4-2, with D unclear. The length of the CDR3 is 13 residues. From germline, CDR1 is LGHNA and CDR2 YNFKEQ. Trimming took 0 bases from V and 5 from J, leaving 8 bases between them. CDR3 loop: CASSQDYGNEQYF. In DNA form, the CDR3 reads TGTGCCAGCAGCCAAGATTACGGCAACGAGCAGTACTTC.

The chain carries TRBV12-3 or TRBV12-4 and TRBJ1-5, with 7 nucleotides matching TRBD1. J gave up 6 bases and V 6 bases, and 8 bases lay outside the gene matches. The CDR3 is made up of 14 amino acids. CDR3 sequence: CASSQTGVSQPQHF. CDR3 sequence (DNA): TGTGCCAGCAGCCAAACAGGGGTGAGTCAGCCCCAGCATTTT.

The rearrangement joins TRBV6-1 to TRBJ2-3; no reliable D call. Trimming left V 5 bases short and J 4 bases short, with 10 bases between. Germline lookup yields CDR1 MNHNS and CDR2 SASEGT. The CDR3 length is 13 residues. The CDR3 protein is CASSSMPADTQYF. The CDR3 DNA follows: TGTGCCAGCAGTTCGATGCCAGCAGATACGCAGTATTTT.